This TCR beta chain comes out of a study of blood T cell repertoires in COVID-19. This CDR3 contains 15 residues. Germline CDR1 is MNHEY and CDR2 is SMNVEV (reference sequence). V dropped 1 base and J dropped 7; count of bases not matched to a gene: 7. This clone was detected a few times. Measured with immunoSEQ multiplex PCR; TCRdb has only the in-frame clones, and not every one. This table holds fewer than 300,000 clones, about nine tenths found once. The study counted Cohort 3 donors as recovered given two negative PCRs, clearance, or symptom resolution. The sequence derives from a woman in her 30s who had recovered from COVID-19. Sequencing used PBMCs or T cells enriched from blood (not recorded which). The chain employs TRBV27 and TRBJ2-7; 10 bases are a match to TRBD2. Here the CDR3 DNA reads TGTGCCAGCAGTTTATGGTCTAGCGGGAGTGGGGAGCAGTACTTC. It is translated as CASSLWSSGSGEQYF.